A selection of T cell receptor beta chains follows, all from one sample in a study of shared clonotypes between healthy human individuals. Repertoires were generated with immunoSEQ multiplex PCR, while TCRdb's copy carries only in-frame clones and drops some. The sample yields about 2 million clones, about 95% seen once. Sequenced sample: naive CD8+ T cells sorted from blood. The receptors originated from a man between 18 and 35 years old in good health. Both conserved end residues are part of each CDR3. Fields, in order: V gene, D gene, clone size, J gene, CDR3 protein, CDR3 DNA. D genes are given only for firm matches. The listing skips clone size in some rows; elsewhere it reads once, few, many or a size class.

TRBV7-9,.,.,TRBJ2-2,CASSLARGRGEGGTGELFF,TGTGCCAGCAGCTTAGCCCGAGGGCGCGGAGAGGGGGGCACCGGGGAGCTGTTTTTT
TRBV11-1,TRBD1,.,TRBJ2-3,CASSWVRGRDTQYF,TGTGCCAGCAGCTGGGTCAGGGGGCGAGATACGCAGTATTTT
TRBV28,.,.,TRBJ2-1,CASSFFTSYNEQFF,TGTGCCAGCAGTTTTTTTACCTCCTACAATGAGCAGTTCTTC
TRBV29-1,TRBD1,once,TRBJ2-7,CSVPRDRDPYEQYF,TGCAGCGTACCCCGGGACAGGGATCCCTACGAGCAGTACTTC
TRBV15,.,.,TRBJ1-2,CATSRGEGNGYTF,TGTGCCACCAGCAGAGGAGAGGGAAATGGCTACACCTTC
TRBV10-1,.,.,TRBJ2-7,CASSESGLAYEQYF,TGCGCCAGCAGTGAGTCGGGGCTCGCCTACGAGCAGTACTTC
TRBV7-8,.,.,TRBJ1-6,CASSLAVGDSIHF,TGTGCCAGCAGCTTAGCGGTGGGAGATTCGATCCACTTT
TRBV5-8,.,.,TRBJ1-5,CASSKQDYNQPQHF,TGTGCCAGCAGTAAACAGGACTACAATCAGCCCCAGCATTTT
TRBV11-2,.,.,TRBJ1-3,CASSPYLETVSGNTIYF,TGTGCCAGCAGCCCATATCTCGAGACAGTTAGTGGAAACACCATATATTTT
TRBV10-3,.,.,TRBJ1-2,CATSPTDYGYTF,TGTGCCACATCACCAACGGACTATGGCTACACCTTC
TRBV6-5,.,.,TRBJ2-6,CASSPIVNGANVLTF,TGTGCCAGCAGTCCGATAGTGAACGGGGCCAACGTCCTGACTTTC
TRBV27,.,.,TRBJ2-7,CASSLFGPAYEQYF,TGTGCCAGCAGTTTATTCGGACCGGCCTACGAGCAGTACTTC
TRBV27,.,.,TRBJ1-1,CASSLMGSNTEAFF,TGTGCCAGCAGTTTAATGGGGAGTAACACTGAAGCTTTCTTT
TRBV9,.,once,TRBJ2-3,CASSVYGLSTDTQYF,TGTGCCAGCAGCGTATATGGACTCAGCACAGATACGCAGTATTTT
TRBV19,.,.,TRBJ2-3,CASSSTEITDTQYF,TGTGCCAGTAGTAGTACGGAAATCACAGATACGCAGTATTTT
TRBV5-6,TRBD1,.,TRBJ2-1,CASSLEEGQGSEQFF,TGTGCCAGCAGCTTGGAAGAAGGACAGGGATCAGAGCAGTTCTTC
TRBV29-1,.,.,TRBJ1-2,CSVAAPDSNYGYTF,TGCAGCGTCGCCGCCCCGGACAGTAACTATGGCTACACCTTC